Listed below are T cell receptor beta chains from one sample, sequenced in a study of cytotoxic CD8 clonotypes in ibrutinib-treated CLL. Using immunoSEQ multiplex PCR, the repertoire was profiled, and TCRdb retains in-frame clones only, with some absent. The sample gives about 130,000 clones, roughly 88% of which show up once; roughly 2% is in the top ten. Sample: PBMCs, taken after 24 months of ibrutinib treatment. Receptor source: a human donor with chronic lymphocytic leukemia. CDR3s include the opening cysteine and the closing phenylalanine or tryptophan. Each record gives: clone size, J gene, D gene, V gene, CDR3 protein, CDR3 DNA. D genes are given only for firm matches. Only some rows state a clone size, as once, few, many or a class for expanded clones.

NA TRBJ2-3 NA TRBV27 CASSARDSATDTQYF TGTGCCAGCAGTGCTCGGGACTCTGCCACAGATACGCAGTATTTT
NA TRBJ2-3 NA TRBV21-1 CASSRPTRRCTDTQYF TGTGCCAGCAGCCGCCCCACACGACGCTGCACAGATACGCAGTATTTT
NA TRBJ2-7 TRBD1 TRBV6-6 CASSSRTGGAYEQYF TGTGCCAGCAGTTCTCGGACAGGGGGCGCTTACGAGCAGTACTTC
NA TRBJ2-3 TRBD2 TRBV7-3 CASSLLGGRETDTQYF TGTGCCAGCAGCTTACTTGGAGGGAGGGAAACAGATACGCAGTATTTT
NA TRBJ1-3 NA TRBV10-3 CAIRGTRQGTSGNTIYF TGTGCCATCAGGGGGACCCGGCAGGGGACCTCTGGAAACACCATATATTTT
NA TRBJ2-7 NA TRBV11-2 CASSSRDIGAPGQYF TGTGCCAGCAGCTCCCGGGACATTGGAGCCCCCGGGCAGTACTTC
many TRBJ1-5 NA TRBV19 CASSTGRNQPQHF TGTGCCAGTAGTACCGGACGCAATCAGCCCCAGCATTTT
NA TRBJ1-1 NA TRBV27 CASSLQRNTEAFF TGTGCCAGCAGTTTACAGAGGAACACTGAAGCTTTCTTT
NA TRBJ2-5 NA TRBV18 CASSPLTETQYF TGTGCCAGCTCACCATTGACAGAGACCCAGTACTTC
NA TRBJ2-1 NA TRBV19 CASSIGRRREGAQFF TGTGCCAGTAGTATAGGGCGCAGGAGGGAGGGGGCGCAGTTCTTC
NA TRBJ1-2 TRBD1 TRBV14 CASSREQGIYGYTF TGTGCCAGCAGCCGCGAACAGGGGATATATGGCTACACCTTC
many TRBJ1-4 TRBD1 TRBV30 CAWSVRWDSQNEKLFF TGTGCCTGGAGTGTACGGTGGGACAGTCAGAATGAAAAACTGTTTTTT
NA TRBJ1-2 NA TRBV28 CASSPPGYGYTF TGTGCCAGCAGCCCCCCCGGCTATGGCTACACCTTC
NA TRBJ2-7 TRBD1 TRBV11-2 CASSRTGQNEQYF TGTGCCAGCAGCCGAACGGGACAGAACGAGCAGTACTTC
NA TRBJ2-7 NA TRBV28 CASSVESYEQYF TGTGCCAGCAGTGTTGAATCCTACGAGCAGTACTTC